This T cell receptor beta chain was captured in a study of blood T cells in healthy people across ages. This clonotype was detected ten times or more. The target antigen is unknown. PCR was performed a second time for 7 to 11 cycles using a sample-barcoded 5' primer and a J-beta primer mix. Each cDNA molecule was tagged by a template-switch adaptor with 12 random nucleotides. TCRdb reprocessed the 5' RACE reads via MiXCR and lists one record per CDR3 protein. The table lists under 2 million distinct CDR3 sequences, roughly 32% of them singletons. Study-level points and caveats: Fewer expanded clones and more diversity marked long-lived versus aged donors. Diversity estimated from one million T cells was considered an underestimate.

This CDR3 has 15 residues. Germline trimming cut 4 bases from V and 2 bases from J; bases unmatched to any gene: 4. Germline CDR1 MNHEY, CDR2 SVGEGT. The source of this sequence is a woman between 25 and 40 years old in good health. This chain uses TRBV6-2 or TRBV6-3 with TRBJ2-1, with 8 positions matching TRBD2. What was sequenced was blood. CDR3 bases: TGTGCCAGCAGTTCCGGGGGGGCAACCTACAATGAGCAGTTCTTC. It specifies CASSSGGATYNEQFF.